This TCR beta chain emerged from a study of CD8+CD57+ T cells in acquired aplastic anemia. Only one count was recorded for this clonotype. Researchers used genomic DNA as the template to profile TCR beta VDJ and CDR3. One entry per CDR3 protein, called by TCRdb with MiXCR from the reads. Of about 470,000 distinct CDR3 sequences listed, over 25% are singletons. Those patients picked for sequencing had displayed CD8+CD57+ cell expansion on flow cytometry. Sequences were obtained from sorted CD4+, CD8+, or CD8+CD57+ T cells (not recorded which) from PBMCs. The sequence came from a human donor with aplastic anemia.

CDR3 DNA sequence: TGTGCCAGCAGTCGTAGTGAGACCTATGGCTACACCTTC. As protein: CASSRSETYGYTF. This chain joins TRBV2 and TRBJ1-2; no firm D call. This CDR3 has 13 residues. Between the trimmed V and J ends, which lost 5 bases and 4 bases, there was a span of 11 bases. The germline V gene encodes CDR1 SNHLY and CDR2 FYNNEI.